This T cell receptor (beta chain) was documented in a study of T cell responses to AZD1222 COVID-19 vaccine. As for this clone: Antigen: not known.

The CDR3 spans 20 residues. Germline V CDR1 and CDR2: SGHVS, FQNEAQ. V lost 5 bases and J 3 bases, leaving 28 bases between the germline ends. Study findings and constraints: Baseline seropositivity occurred in only a handful of AZD1222 recipients. Clonal diversity may have been underestimated in mostly white British donors. Within unmutated variant regions lay the reported targets of nearly half of spike-specific TCRs. The span of vaccine-associated CD4 TCRs extended across spike, with dominance at 160-218 and 743-854.

Here immunoSEQ multiplex PCR was the method, and the copy in TCRdb shows in-frame clones only, minus some. This sample has some 110,000 clones, with just over 85% found just once. This receptor was obtained from an adult in good health. This chain links TRBV7-8 with TRBJ1-4; D call uncertain. Sequenced material: peripheral blood, taken on day 0 of AZD1222 vaccination. The CDR3: CASSTYTILGRVSSNEKLFF. DNA of the CDR3: TGTGCCAGCAGCACATATACCATCTTGGGAAGGGTGTCTTCTAATGAAAAACTGTTTTTT.